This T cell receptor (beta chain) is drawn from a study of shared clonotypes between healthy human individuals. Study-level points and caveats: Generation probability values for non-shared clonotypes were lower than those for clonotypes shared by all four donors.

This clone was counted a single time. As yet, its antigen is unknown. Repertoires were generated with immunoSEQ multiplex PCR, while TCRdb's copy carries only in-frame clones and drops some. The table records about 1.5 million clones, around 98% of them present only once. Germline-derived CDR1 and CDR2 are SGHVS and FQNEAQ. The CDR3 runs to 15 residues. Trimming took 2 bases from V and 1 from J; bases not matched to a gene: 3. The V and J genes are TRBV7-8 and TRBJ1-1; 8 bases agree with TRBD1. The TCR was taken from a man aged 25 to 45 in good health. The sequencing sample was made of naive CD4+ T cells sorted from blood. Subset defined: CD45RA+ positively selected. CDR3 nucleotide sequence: TGTGCCAGCAGCTTAAGGACAGGGACGAACACTGAAGCTTTCTTT. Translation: CASSLRTGTNTEAFF.